The 6 T cell receptor beta chains below were found in one sample sequenced in a study of cytomegalovirus exposure and HLA in healthy donors. The PCR used 60 Vbeta and 13 Jbeta primers. The data were produced by immunoSEQ multiplex PCR, yet TCRdb's version contains in-frame clones alone and is incomplete. The sample yields 110,000 to 150,000 clones, roughly three quarters seen once. Sequenced sample: PBMCs. The receptors were gathered from a woman between 45 and 60 years old in good health and CMV-seronegative.

This clone was observed a handful of times. This chain connects TRBV29-1 to TRBJ1-1; D is uncertain. Germline CDR1 reads SQVTM; CDR2 reads ANQGSEA. Trimming took 4 bases from V and 7 from J, leaving 10 bases between them. The CDR3 loop spans 11 amino acids. The CDR3 reads CSVGGAGEAFF. The CDR3 DNA sequence: TGCAGCGTTGGTGGTGCAGGTGAAGCTTTCTTT.

The rearrangement links TRBV7-9 to TRBJ1-6; D is uncertain. This CDR3 is 13 amino acids long. The germline V and J ends were trimmed by 1 base and 9 bases, with 7 bases remaining between them. Per the germline V gene, CDR1 is SEHNR and CDR2 is FQNEAQ (reference sequence). Written as DNA, the CDR3 is TGTGCCAGCAGCTTAGTTCAGTCTTCACCCCTCCACTTT. Amino acid sequence: CASSLVQSSPLHF. Variable domain in full (rest from reference TRBV7-9 and TRBJ1-6): DTGVSQNPRHKITKRGQNVTFRCDPISEHNRLYWYRQTLGQGPEFLTYFQNEAQLEKSRLLSDRFSAERPKGSFSTLEIQRTEQGDSAMYLCASSLVQSSPLHFGNGTRLTVT.

The chain links TRBV4-3 to TRBJ2-7; 7 nucleotides align to TRBD2. The CDR3 sequence is 16 residues long. The V gene end was trimmed by 4 bases and the J gene end by 3 bases; junction bases not matched to a gene: 12. CDR1 LGHNA and CDR2 YSLEER come from the germline V gene. CDR3 sequence reads: CASSRQVGGGYYEQYF. As DNA, the CDR3 is TGCGCCAGCAGCCGGCAGGTTGGGGGGGGTTACTACGAGCAGTACTTC.

The rearrangement joins TRBV29-1 to TRBJ1-2; no clear D gene. Germline V lookup: CDR1 SQVTM, CDR2 ANQGSEA. The CDR3 totals 13 residues. V was clipped by 2 bases and J by 5 bases, with 12 bases between them. CDR3 region: CSVESPGKYGYTF. As DNA, the CDR3 is TGCAGCGTTGAAAGTCCAGGAAAATATGGCTACACCTTC.

The chain combines TRBV30 with TRBJ2-3, with D perhaps matching TRBD2 (5 bases). The CDR3 covers 13 residues. Trimming shortened V by 0 bases and J by 9 bases, and 13 bases separated the two germline ends. Per germline, CDR1 GTSNPN and CDR2 SVGIG (reference sequence). The CDR3: CAWSVGQEGTQYF. CDR3 coding DNA: TGTGCCTGGAGTGTAGGGCAAGAGGGAACGCAGTATTTT.

The rearrangement joins TRBV12-5 to TRBJ1-2; TRBD1 matches at 9 bases. This CDR3 has 17 amino acids. Trimming took 2 bases from V and 6 from J; bases not matched to a gene: 13. From germline, CDR1 is LGHNT and CDR2 FRNRAP. The CDR3 reads CASGLRTGVPSGDGYTF. The DNA of the CDR3 is TGTGCTAGTGGTTTGAGGACAGGGGTCCCCTCTGGGGATGGCTACACCTTC.